The 29 T cell receptor beta chains given below trace back to one sample, sequenced in a study of breast tumors, draining lymph nodes, adjacent tissues. A single record per CDR3 protein comes from TCRdb applying MiXCR to the multiplex PCR reads. The sample holds under 300,000 distinct CDR3 sequences, under 40% seen once. Axillary draining lymph nodes of breast cancer patients supplied the node samples. The sample taken for sequencing was axillary lymph node tissue. These receptors came from a female donor with breast cancer. Some clones in this sample may be carry-over from other donors' samples.

This clonotype appeared many times. The rearrangement links TRBV29-1 to TRBJ2-7; D is possibly TRBD1 or TRBD2 (5 bases each). CDR1 SQVTM and CDR2 ANQGSEA come from the germline V gene. V dropped 5 bases and J dropped 5 bases, with 19 bases sitting between them. This CDR3 has 14 residues. CDR3 protein: CSVRDRSGKDEQYF. DNA for the CDR3: TGCAGCGTTAGGGACCGCAGTGGTAAAGACGAGCAGTACTTC.

The rearrangement uses TRBV7-2 and TRBJ1-2; no reliable D call. CDR1 is SGHTA, CDR2 FQGNSA, per germline. The CDR3 has 13 amino acids. CDR3 in DNA: TGTGCTAGAGGTACCGGACGGAACTATGGCTACACCTTC. Protein product: CARGTGRNYGYTF.

There are many counts of this clonotype. The rearrangement joins TRBV10-2 to TRBJ2-1; 11 nucleotides line up with TRBD2. The germline V gene has CDR1 WSHSY and CDR2 SAAADI. J lost 4 bases, V lost 7 bases, and 6 bases had no gene match. The CDR3 is made up of 15 amino acids. The CDR3 is CASTGTSGAYNEQFF. In nucleotides, the CDR3 is TGCGCCAGCACTGGGACTAGCGGAGCTTACAATGAGCAGTTCTTC.

This clonotype was observed a few times. Being one base from a much bigger clone, this may be a read error. The genes are TRBV7-2 and TRBJ2-7; perhaps TRBD2 as D (6 bases). The germline CDR1 and CDR2 sequences are SGHTA and FQGNSA. The CDR3 is 15 amino acids. The CDR3 loop is CASSRDSNTGVEQHF. The DNA for the CDR3 is TGTGCCAGCAGCCGGGACTCAAATACGGGCGTCGAGCAGCACTTC.

The chain couples TRBV6-6 to TRBJ2-1, with 10 bases matching TRBD2. The CDR3 length is 16 residues. Trimming took 5 bases from V and 4 from J; bases not matched to a gene: 8. Germline CDR1 is MNHNY and CDR2 is SVGAGI (reference sequence). The CDR3 nucleotides are TGTGCCAGCAGTAACGCCCTAGCGGGAGTTTACAATGAGCAGTTCTTC. Protein: CASSNALAGVYNEQFF.

This clonotype was counted at least ten times. V and J are TRBV12-3 or TRBV12-4 and TRBJ2-2; D is ambiguous. The length of the CDR3 is 14 residues. V lost 6 bases and J 3 bases, leaving 11 bases between the germline ends. CDR3 DNA: TGTGCCAGCAGCTTGGACGGTTACACCGGGGAGCTGTTTTTT. Its protein product is CASSLDGYTGELFF.

This clonotype was seen at least ten times. The chain uses TRBV7-8 and TRBJ2-7; D is unresolved. Germline V gene lookup returns CDR1 SGHVS and CDR2 FQNEAQ. The CDR3 is 14 residues long. The V and J ends lost 1 base and 4 bases respectively, with 11 bases between them. The CDR3: CASSLDSVRYEQYF. The CDR3 DNA follows: TGTGCCAGCAGCTTAGACAGCGTCCGATACGAGCAGTACTTC.

The V call is TRBV20-1, the J call TRBJ1-6; tentative D call: TRBD1 (5 bases). V was trimmed by 6 bases and J by 7 bases, leaving 13 bases between them. Germline V gives CDR1 DFQATT, CDR2 SNEGSKA (reference sequence). The CDR3 extends over 13 amino acids. The CDR3 loop is CSASTGGNSPLHF. The CDR3 DNA follows: TGCAGTGCCTCAACGGGGGGGAATTCACCCCTCCACTTT.

This clonotype was detected once. Because it lacks the conserved phenylalanine or tryptophan at the end, this CDR3 is likely a read error. The chain links TRBV7-2 to TRBJ2-7, with D possibly matching TRBD1 (5 bases). This CDR3 has 15 residues. CDR1 is SGHTA and CDR2 is FQGNSA in the germline V gene. Trimming shortened V by 1 base and J by 3 bases, and 13 bases separated the two germline ends. CDR3 protein: CASSLGGRRLYEQYY. The CDR3 DNA follows: TGTGCCAGCAGCTTAGGGGGCCGACGTCTCTACGAGCAGTACTAC.

For this clonotype: A much larger clone sits a single nucleotide away, making a read error possible. The chain carries TRBV20-1 and TRBJ2-2; 11 bases line up with TRBD2. From germline, CDR1 is DFQATT and CDR2 SNEGSKA (reference sequence). Unmatched junction bases numbered 11, after V lost 2 bases and J lost 6 bases. The CDR3 is made up of 17 amino acids. This chain's CDR3 is CSARSLAGGPGAGELFF. The CDR3 nucleotides are TGCAGTGCTAGATCGTTAGCGGGGGGGCCGGGGGCCGGGGAGCTGTTTTTT.

The chain uses TRBV5-1 and TRBJ2-1, with D possibly matching TRBD1 (5 bases). The CDR3 contains 14 residues. Germline CDR1 is SGHRS and CDR2 is YFSETQ. Trimming removed 4 bases at V and 8 bases at J, with 16 bases between. CDR3 in DNA: TGCGCCAGCAGCCGTAAGGGGCGCGAGGATGAGCAGTTCTTC. Translating it yields CASSRKGREDEQFF. Using reference TRBV5-1 and TRBJ2-1 for the parts outside the CDR3, the full variable domain is KAGVTQTPRYLIKTRGQQVTLSCSPISGHRSVSWYQQTPGQGLQFLFEYFSETQRNKGNFPGRFSGRQFSNSRSEMNVSTLELGDSALYLCASSRKGREDEQFFGPGTRLTVL.

As concerns this clonotype: It may be a read error: a sequence one base away is much more abundant. This chain links TRBV7-6 with TRBJ2-5, with 11 bases lining up with TRBD2. The CDR3 sequence is 15 residues long. The germline V gene encodes CDR1 SGHVS and CDR2 FNYEAQ. In DNA, the CDR3 is TGTGCCAGCAGCCAGGGACTAGCGGTCCAAGAGACCCAGCACTTC. It yields the protein CASSQGLAVQETQHF.

This clonotype has a handful of counts. With a much larger clone just one base away, this may be a read error. The rearrangement links TRBV7-9 to TRBJ2-7; 7 bases fit TRBD1. Germline CDR1 and CDR2: SEHNR and FQNEAQ (reference sequence). The CDR3 extends over 15 amino acids. CDR3 in DNA: TGTGCCAGCAGCTGGTCGGACAGGCGATCCTACGAGCAGCACTTC. This sequence encodes CASSWSDRRSYEQHF.

For this clonotype: A much larger clone differs by one base, so this may be a read error. This sequence joins TRBV6-6 and TRBJ2-7, with D hard to call. The CDR3 consists of 16 residues. Per the germline V gene, CDR1 is MNHNY and CDR2 is SVGAGI (reference sequence). CDR3 sequence reads: CASSNSIGGSSYEQYF. The CDR3, as DNA: TGTGCCAGCAGTAACTCGATAGGCGGAAGCTCCTACGAGCAGTACTTC.

This clonotype came up many times. The chain uses TRBV2 and TRBJ1-5; no clear D gene. CDR1 is SNHLY and CDR2 is FYNNEI in the germline V gene. This CDR3 comprises 13 residues. V lost 9 bases to trimming and J lost 6 bases, with 15 bases between them. CDR3 DNA sequence: TGTGCCAGTCGAGGGAGGGTCGTTCAGCCCCAGCATTTT. It yields the protein CASRGRVVQPQHF. The full variable domain, completed using reference TRBV2 and TRBJ1-5, is EPEVTQTPSHQVTQMGQEVILRCVPISNHLYFYWYRQILGQKVEFLVSFYNNEISEKSEIFDDQFSVERPDGSNFTLKIRSTKLEDSAMYFCASRGRVVQPQHFGDGTRLSIL.

In regard to this clonotype: A read error may be the cause here, since a much bigger clone is one base away. The chain is built from TRBV6-1 and TRBJ1-5; D is unresolved. Trimming pared 5 bases from V and 4 bases from J, leaving 12 bases between. The CDR3 totals 14 residues. Germline V lookup: CDR1 MNHNS, CDR2 SASEGT. The CDR3 loop reads CASSHAPGNQPQHF. In DNA, the CDR3 is TGTGCCAGCAGTCATGCCCCCGGTAATCAGCCCCAGCATTTT.

V usage is TRBV27 and J usage is TRBJ1-2; unclear D gene. V lost 8 bases and J 2 bases, leaving 12 bases between the germline ends. Germline CDR1 is MNHEY and CDR2 is SMNVEV (reference sequence). CDR3 length: 13 amino acids. CDR3 sequence: CASFGPENYGYTF. The CDR3 DNA follows: TGTGCCAGCTTTGGCCCCGAAAACTATGGCTACACCTTC.

This clonotype showed up many times. The rearrangement joins TRBV2 to TRBJ1-5; maybe TRBD1 (5 bases). Between the trimmed V and J ends, which lost 6 bases and 0 bases, there was a span of 12 bases. This CDR3 has 15 residues. Germline lookup yields CDR1 SNHLY and CDR2 FYNNEI. CDR3 nucleotides: TGTGCCAGCAGGTCCACAGGCGTTAGCAATCAGCCCCAGCATTTT. Its protein product is CASRSTGVSNQPQHF.

This clonotype appeared many times. This chain connects TRBV24-1 to TRBJ1-5; 11 bases are shared with TRBD1. Germline V CDR1 and CDR2: KGHDR, SFDVKD. Germline trimming cut 5 bases from V and 11 bases from J; bases unmatched to any gene: 13. The CDR3 runs 16 residues. In nucleotides, the CDR3 is TGTGCCACCAGTGTAGGACAGGGGGCCCTCATTGAGACCCAGCATTTT. Amino acids: CATSVGQGALIETQHF.

This clonotype showed up many times. The V gene is TRBV5-4, the J gene TRBJ2-7; the match to TRBD2 covers 9 bases. Germline-derived CDR1 and CDR2 are SGHNT and YYREEE (reference sequence). With 2 bases clipped from V and 4 bases from J, the junction kept 7 bases outside the gene matches. The CDR3 runs 15 residues. The CDR3 nucleotides are TGTGCCAGCAGCTTCTCTAGCGGGAATTTATACGAGCAGTACTTC. It encodes CASSFSSGNLYEQYF.

The chain combines TRBV7-7 with TRBJ2-7; perhaps TRBD1 as D (5 bases). The V end lost 6 bases, the J end lost 3 bases, and 15 bases lay between the germline ends. Germline lookup yields CDR1 SSHAT and CDR2 FNYEAQ (reference sequence). The CDR3 extends over 14 amino acids. In nucleotides, the CDR3 is TGTGCCAGCAGGTTCACCATAAGGGGCTACGAGCAGTACTTC. As protein: CASRFTIRGYEQYF.

This clonotype was detected once. The chain combines TRBV5-5 with TRBJ2-7, with D possibly TRBD1 on 5 matching bases. The length of the CDR3 is 16 residues. CDR1 and CDR2 (germline): SGHKS, YYEKEE (reference sequence). V lost 0 bases, J lost 7 bases, and 20 bases lay in between. CDR3 protein: CASSLVARAPYNEQYF. In nucleotides, the CDR3 is TGTGCCAGCAGCTTGGTCGCCAGGGCCCCCTACAATGAGCAGTACTTC.

This clonotype came up many times. The V call is TRBV20-1, the J call TRBJ2-1, with 9 bases lining up with TRBD1. Germline values: CDR1 DFQATT, CDR2 SNEGSKA (reference sequence). This CDR3 is 14 amino acids long. V lost 1 base to trimming and J lost 3 bases; unmatched junction nucleotides: 1. The CDR3 region has the DNA TGCAGTGCTAGAGGGGACAGGGACTACAATGAGCAGTTCTTC. This translates into CSARGDRDYNEQFF.

Remarks on this clonotype: The CDR3 end shows no conserved phenylalanine or tryptophan, and so a read error is likely. The chain joins TRBV15 to TRBJ1-2; possibly TRBD1 for D (6 bases). The V gene lost 2 bases and the J gene lost 10 bases, with 20 bases spanning the gap. The CDR3 totals 15 residues. Germline V gene data show CDR1 as LNHNV and CDR2 as YYDKDF (reference sequence). As DNA, the CDR3 is TGTGCCACCAGCAGATCCATCGCGGGGGGCGATGACTACACCCTC. Protein sequence: CATSRSIAGGDDYTL.

This clonotype was observed many times. The V and J genes are TRBV5-4 and TRBJ1-5; TRBD1 might be the D (6 bases). Germline V gene data show CDR1 as SGHNT and CDR2 as YYREEE (reference sequence). This CDR3 has 14 amino acids. V lost 1 base, J lost 6 bases, and 11 bases lay in between. The CDR3 here is CASSLWGAGQPQHF. The DNA for the CDR3 is TGTGCCAGCAGCTTGTGGGGGGCTGGTCAGCCCCAGCATTTT.

This clonotype has at least ten counts. The rearrangement uses TRBV7-8 and TRBJ2-1, with 7 bases matching TRBD2. The CDR3 is made up of 14 amino acids. CDR1 is SGHVS and CDR2 is FQNEAQ in the germline V gene. With V trimmed by 1 base and J by 9 bases, 6 bases remained unmatched. CDR3 bases: TGTGCCAGCAGCTTAGAAGGACTAGTGGGTGAGCAGTTCTTC. Translating gives CASSLEGLVGEQFF.

The table lists this clonotype with many counts. The chain is built from TRBV9 and TRBJ2-5; D gene ambiguous. The CDR3 has 16 amino acids. The germline V and J ends were trimmed by 0 bases and 1 base, with 13 bases remaining between them. CDR1 and CDR2 from the germline V gene are SGDLS and YYNGEE. For the CDR3, the DNA is TGTGCCAGCAGCGTAGCTACGGGTGGAGCCCAAGAGACCCAGTACTTC. Amino acid sequence: CASSVATGGAQETQYF.

J is TRBJ1-3 and V is TRBV20-1; 11 bases align to TRBD1. From germline, CDR1 is DFQATT and CDR2 SNEGSKA (reference sequence). This CDR3 has 17 amino acids. Losses at the gene ends were 6 bases for V and 5 bases for J; bases not matched to a gene: 15. CDR3 amino acids: CSAGTPGQGGRRNTIYF. CDR3 DNA: TGCAGTGCCGGAACCCCGGGACAGGGGGGAAGGAGAAACACCATATATTTT.

At least ten counts were recorded for this clonotype. The chain has TRBV20-1 and TRBJ2-3; D is possibly TRBD1 (7 bases). CDR3 length: 15 residues. The V gene's germline CDR1 is DFQATT and CDR2 SNEGSKA (reference sequence). Trimming took off 1 base at V and 4 bases at J, with 15 bases between the two ends. The CDR3 reads CSARGQGGRADTQYF. In nucleotides, the CDR3 is TGCAGTGCTAGAGGACAGGGAGGTCGGGCAGATACGCAGTATTTT.